A selection of T cell receptor beta chains follows, all from one sample in a study of blood T cell repertoires in COVID-19. The repertoire was sequenced with immunoSEQ multiplex PCR; TCRdb's copy has only in-frame clones and lacks some. The data show 250,000 or so clones, about 82% seen once. The material sequenced was PBMCs or T cells enriched from blood (not recorded which). The receptors stem from a woman in her forties or fifties who had recovered from COVID-19. CDR3s include the opening cysteine and the closing phenylalanine or tryptophan. Each record gives: V gene, CDR3 protein.

>TRBV7-4
CASSPRQLPKDNEQFF
>TRBV11-2
CASSLGLLAGGQTDTQYF
>TRBV3-1/TRBV3-2
CASSPDRFPNEKLFF
>TRBV7-2
CASRPIGGGLSDTQYF
>TRBV7-2
CASSLRLAGEVDTQYF
>TRBV28
CASSSGGVNYGYTF
>TRBV4-2
CASSQDLVQNIQYF
>TRBV12-3/TRBV12-4
CASSTRTVYEQYF
>TRBV29-1
CSVEDGTGDGYTF
>TRBV2
CASRSEAETQYF
>TRBV15
CATSRGTLNQPQHF
>TRBV7-8
CASSTRTGGFGSPLHF
>TRBV7-2
CASSVGLAGARKTQYF
>TRBV28
CASSLSFLGRGQNTIYF
>TRBV12-3/TRBV12-4
CASTWTGTDTQYF
>TRBV9
CASSPPGQGIEKLFF
>TRBV19
CASSRDRSYEQYF
>TRBV30
CAWSGLTGDEETQYF
>TRBV7-6
CASSSIPRGRGEQYF
>TRBV30
CALTGGYLDTQYF
>TRBV7-2
CASSLIPVASGGKTQYF
>TRBV7-8
CASSRIGRTGNTIYF
>TRBV9
CASSGKSSGISPLHF
>TRBV10-2
CASKVAGGLGEQYF
>TRBV4-2
CASSRETTGNYGYTF